Listed below are T cell receptor beta chains from one sample, sequenced in a study of blood T cell repertoires in COVID-19. The assay was immunoSEQ multiplex PCR, and TCRdb's table has in-frame clones only and misses some. Among 300,000 to 400,000 clones listed, approximately 86% were seen once. The sample comprised PBMCs or T cells enriched from blood (not recorded which). The receptors derive from a woman in her thirties or forties with acute COVID-19. The CDR3 runs from the conserved cysteine through the conserved F or W. A D gene is named only where the DNA matches it firmly. Some rows have no size entry. The others give once, few or many, or a class for an expanded clone.

>TRBV3-1/TRBV3-2|TRBD1|.|TRBJ2-7
CASSSPGTGGYEQYF
TGTGCCAGCAGCTCACCCGGGACAGGGGGTTACGAGCAGTACTTC
>TRBV5-1|TRBD1|.|TRBJ1-1
CASSSDRVNTEAFF
TGCGCCAGCAGCTCGGACAGGGTGAACACTGAAGCTTTCTTT
>TRBV15|.|few|TRBJ1-2
CATSSIGRVYGYTF
TGTGCCACCAGCAGTATAGGCAGGGTATATGGCTACACCTTC
>TRBV6-2/TRBV6-3|TRBD1|.|TRBJ2-7
CASSYWDRGTGEQYF
TGTGCCAGCAGTTACTGGGACAGGGGGACGGGAGAGCAGTACTTC
>TRBV9|.|few|TRBJ2-2
CASSVVQAGGELFF
TGTGCCAGCAGCGTAGTGCAGGCGGGCGGGGAGCTGTTTTTT
>TRBV19|.|.|TRBJ1-2
CARGGAANYGYTF
TGTGCCAGGGGCGGGGCGGCTAACTATGGCTACACCTTC
>TRBV19|TRBD1|.|TRBJ1-4
CASSTTGANEKLFF
TGTGCCAGTAGTACCACAGGGGCTAATGAAAAACTGTTTTTT
>TRBV7-3|.|.|TRBJ2-1
CASSLDGQISYNEQFF
TGTGCCAGCAGCTTGGACGGACAGATCTCCTACAATGAGCAGTTCTTC
>TRBV10-3|TRBD1|.|TRBJ2-3
CASGQGKDTQYF
TGTGCCAGTGGACAGGGGAAGGATACGCAGTATTTT
>TRBV18|.|.|TRBJ1-1
CASSQGTEAFF
TGTGCCAGCTCACAGGGGACTGAAGCTTTCTTT
>TRBV19|TRBD1|.|TRBJ1-1
CASSTTTGAAVEAFF
TGTGCCAGTAGTACAACGACAGGGGCGGCGGTGGAAGCTTTCTTT
>TRBV2|.|.|TRBJ1-2
CASLWMAGYGYTF
TGTGCCAGCCTTTGGATGGCGGGCTATGGCTACACCTTC
>TRBV19|.|.|TRBJ1-2
CASSIIDSPYGYTF
TGTGCCAGTAGTATAATAGACAGTCCATATGGCTACACCTTC
>TRBV10-1|TRBD1|.|TRBJ1-4
CASSSDRTHEELFF
TGCGCCAGCAGTTCGGACAGGACCCACGAGGAACTGTTTTTT
>TRBV19|.|.|TRBJ2-5
CASSIVSGQTQETQYF
TGTGCCAGTAGTATAGTTTCGGGACAAACCCAAGAGACCCAGTACTTC
>TRBV19|.|.|TRBJ2-5
CASSTIQGSGETQYF
TGTGCCAGTAGTACAATACAGGGATCGGGTGAGACCCAGTACTTC
>TRBV5-1|TRBD1|once|TRBJ1-6
CASSGRPGQANSPLHF
TGCGCCAGCAGCGGACGACCGGGACAGGCTAATTCACCCCTCCACTTT
>TRBV6-2/TRBV6-3|.|.|TRBJ1-1
CASSAGPYTEAFF
TGTGCCAGCAGTGCCGGTCCGTACACTGAAGCTTTCTTT
>TRBV29-1|TRBD1|.|TRBJ1-2
CSVGQGIYGYTF
TGCAGCGTTGGACAGGGAATCTATGGCTACACCTTC
>TRBV2|.|.|TRBJ2-1
CASRPTLESYNEQFF
TGTGCCAGCCGACCCACCCTAGAGTCCTACAATGAGCAGTTCTTC
>TRBV24-1|TRBD2|.|TRBJ2-1
CATSENSGSKGNEQFF
TGTGCCACCAGTGAGAACAGCGGGAGTAAAGGAAATGAGCAGTTCTTC
>TRBV5-1|.|.|TRBJ1-2
CASSLHRAGGPEYGYTF
TGCGCCAGCAGCTTACACCGGGCAGGAGGACCGGAGTATGGCTACACCTTC
>TRBV28|TRBD1|.|TRBJ2-2
CASSLSYGPWTGGDVGTGELFF
TGTGCCAGCAGCCTATCTTATGGACCCTGGACAGGGGGCGACGTAGGTACCGGGGAGCTGTTTTTT
>TRBV4-3|.|.|TRBJ1-6
CASSQGTIQGSPLHF
TGCGCCAGCAGCCAAGGGACCATCCAGGGATCACCCCTCCACTTT